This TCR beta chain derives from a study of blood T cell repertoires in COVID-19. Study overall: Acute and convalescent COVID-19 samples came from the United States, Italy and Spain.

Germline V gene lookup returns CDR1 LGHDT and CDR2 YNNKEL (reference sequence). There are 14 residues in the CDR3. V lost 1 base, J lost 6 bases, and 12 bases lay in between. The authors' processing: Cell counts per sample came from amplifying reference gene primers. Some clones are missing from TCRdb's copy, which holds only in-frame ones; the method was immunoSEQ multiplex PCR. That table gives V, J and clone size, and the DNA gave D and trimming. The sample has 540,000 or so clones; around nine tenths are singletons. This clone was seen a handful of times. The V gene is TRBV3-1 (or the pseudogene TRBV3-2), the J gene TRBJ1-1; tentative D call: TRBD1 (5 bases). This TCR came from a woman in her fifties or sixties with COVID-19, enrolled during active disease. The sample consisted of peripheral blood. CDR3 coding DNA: TGTGCCAGCAGCCAAGCCACGGGGGACGCTGAAGCTTTCTTT. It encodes CASSQATGDAEAFF.